These 3 T cell receptor beta chains were all obtained from the same sample, sequenced in a study of blood T cell repertoires in COVID-19. The table came from immunoSEQ multiplex PCR; TCRdb's copy has only in-frame clones and leaves some out. The data contain fewer than 250,000 clones, around 84% of them seen just once; the ten biggest clones take up 3%. Material: peripheral blood. The receptors derive from a man aged 55 to 70 with acute or convalescent COVID-19.

V and J are TRBV6-6 and TRBJ1-1; maybe TRBD1 (5 bases). Trimming removed 8 bases from V and 5 bases from J, with 12 bases in between. The CDR3 loop spans 12 amino acids. Germline CDR1 is MNHNY and CDR2 is SVGAGI (reference sequence). Here the CDR3 DNA reads TGTGCCAGCCAAGGGGCTCCGACTGAAGCTTTCTTT. Its translation: CASQGAPTEAFF.

The rearrangement joins TRBV3-1 (or the pseudogene TRBV3-2) to TRBJ2-3, with a tentative D call TRBD2 (6 bases). Trimming pared 4 bases from V and 4 bases from J, leaving 21 bases between. CDR3 length: 17 residues. Germline V CDR1 and CDR2: LGHDT, YNNKEL (reference sequence). The CDR3 is CASSPHTGVEGSDTQYF. CDR3 nucleotide sequence: TGTGCCAGCAGCCCCCACACGGGAGTGGAGGGTTCAGATACGCAGTATTTT.

The chain is built from TRBV19 and TRBJ1-5; 7 bases fit TRBD1. Germline loops: CDR1 LNHDA, CDR2 SQIVND (reference sequence). CDR3 length: 17 residues. Germline trimming cut 3 bases from V and 4 bases from J; bases unmatched to any gene: 12. The CDR3 nucleotides are TGTGCCAGTAGTATTGGGTTGGGCAGGGGGGAAAATCAGCCCCAGCATTTT. Translating it yields CASSIGLGRGENQPQHF.